The clone carrying this T cell receptor beta chain was detected many times. What it binds is unknown. These data originate in a study of T cells in Graves' hyperthyroidism and ophthalmopathy. Study context: Specimen type is peripheral blood, collected at initial diagnosis prior to any treatment.

RNA transcripts yielded amplified TCR beta CDR3 regions. HTBI primers were used for first-round RT-PCR of the TCR CDR3. TCRdb fed the multiplex PCR reads into MiXCR, producing one record per CDR3 protein. The sample lists a few hundred thousand distinct CDR3 sequences, about 18% occurring once. General study results and limits: The model foresaw ophthalmopathy a median 6.5 months prior to onset. Blood held most thyroid clonotypes expanded above 0.001 frequency.

This clonotype was sampled from a woman aged 60 to 75 with Graves' ophthalmopathy. The sample was blood.

CDR3 region: CASSYSNRRGTSGNEQFF. The DNA for the CDR3 is TGTGCCAGCAGTTACTCGAATCGGAGGGGAACTTCTGGGAATGAGCAGTTCTTC. The V call is TRBV6-2 or TRBV6-3, the J call TRBJ2-1; D is perhaps TRBD2 (6 bases). The CDR3 has 18 residues. V shed 0 bases and J shed 7 bases, with 22 bases lying between them. CDR1 is MNHEY and CDR2 is SVGEGT in the germline V gene.